This T cell receptor (beta chain) is drawn from a study of T cells in Graves' hyperthyroidism and ophthalmopathy (dated 2019 in TCRdb). Context from the whole study: Peripheral blood samples were taken at the time of initial diagnosis, prior to any treatment. After sampling, hyperthyroidism patients received methimazole starting at 30 mg daily, and ophthalmopathy patients received high-dose intravenous methylprednisolone. Whether ophthalmopathy could be predicted prospectively was tested in an independent validation cohort made up of approximately 19 hyperthyroidism patients plus 17 patients who later progressed to ophthalmopathy. To identify distinguishing TCR V-J signatures, a discovery cohort of 90 to 100 patients was used, comprising some 45 with Graves' ophthalmopathy and around 57 with stable Graves' hyperthyroidism. Thyroid tissue and blood T-cell repertoires from six Graves' hyperthyroidism patients were also compared in the study. The approximately 100 discovery patients were randomly divided into training and test sets at a 7:3 ratio. TCR Vbeta CDR3 sequencing of approximately 140 peripheral blood samples (over 40 ophthalmopathy, some 75 hyperthyroidism and approximately 17 progressor patients) is reported in the paper.

This clonotype appeared a few times. No antigen is known for it. One base away there is no much larger clone; base qualities are not given. The TCR beta CDR3 regions were amplified from the RNA transcripts. A first-round RT-PCR of the TCR CDR3 used the HTBI primer set with the Qiagen OneStep RT-PCR kit. The libraries were constructed in a second round of multiplex PCR and then size-selected and purified. Paired-end sequencing of the libraries was performed with 100 bp reads on an Illumina HiSeq2000. Under the source paper's analysis protocol: SOAPnuke was used to process the raw data, throwing out any read that contained adapters or uncalled bases, had a mean Phred below 15, or lacked an exact constant-primer or identifier match. COPE v1.2.5 was used to merge high-quality paired reads, and clonotypes were defined as unique nucleotide sequences. Clonotypes were aligned to IMGT TRBV, TRBD and TRBJ reference segments using MiTCR v1.1. The analysis included only V-J combinations with a frequency above 0.0001, which together covered roughly 99% of the repertoires. The TCS score was defined as the ratio of F50 (clonal expansion) to E x V (chaos), calculated using BLOSUM62-based TCRdist between CDR3 peptides within each V-J. Welch's t-statistics and random forest reduced roughly 530 V-J features to fewer than 15, which were used in a naive Bayes classifier (R e1071). The public sequencing data were trimmed at Q25 with fastp and processed into clonotypes with MiXCR by TCRdb, which kept only in-frame beta chains. Each CDR3 protein gets just one entry, which takes the most common genes and DNA from the rows behind it. TCRdb's processing, not the authors', yielded these V and J calls. Counted in this sample were around 500,000 distinct CDR3 sequences; under 15% of them appeared once. The biggest ten clones account for roughly 17% of the sample.

Stable Graves' hyperthyroidism was defined as no progression to ophthalmopathy during 18 months of follow-up. Hyperthyroidism patients were newly diagnosed, with disease duration under 2 months, and aged 18 to 65 years. Any patient with an uncontrolled infection, another autoimmune disease, pregnancy or lactation was excluded. Diagnoses were based on clinical symptoms, serum thyroxine and TRAb, thyroid ultrasound and orbital computed tomography. PBMCs were isolated from about 10 ml of fresh peripheral blood by Ficoll-Paque density gradient centrifugation. Trizol reagent was used to extract total RNA, and RNA quality was then checked on an Agilent 2100 Bioanalyzer. Overall study results and their limits: In validation, the model predicted progression to ophthalmopathy with 55% to 71% sensitivity and 72% to 75% specificity, a median of 6.5 months before onset. A 13 V-J signature model separated ophthalmopathy from stable hyperthyroidism, with roughly 88% sensitivity and 81.08% specificity in cross-validation and 80%/75% in testing. Most expanded thyroid clonotypes (frequency above 0.001) were also detected in blood, a finding suggesting that blood repertoires may reflect thyroid immune responses. No statistical method was used to fix the sample size in advance, and group allocation was not hidden from the investigators.

Sequenced input: blood. The TCR sequence derives from a woman aged 18-35 years with Graves' hyperthyroidism.

CDR3 region: CASSQGTRNSPLHF. The nucleotide sequence reads TGTGCCAGTAGTCAGGGGACGAGGAATTCACCCCTCCACTTT. The rearrangement joined TRBV19 to TRBJ1-6; TRBD1 is a possible D gene, resting on 6 matching bases. The trim is 5 bases for V and 7 bases for J, with a gap of 12 bases between the germline ends. Counted from cysteine to phenylalanine, this CDR3 has 14 amino acids. The read is trimmed to its CDR3 DNA, 42 bases read in frame from base 1. In the germline V gene (reference sequence), CDR1 corresponds to LNHDA and CDR2 to SQIVND.